This TCR beta chain is from a study of spatial heterogeneity in lung cancer (dated by TCRdb to between 2018 and 2020). In terms of the full investigation: More beta-chain than alpha-chain transcripts were consistently detected, likely reflecting higher beta-chain transcript abundance. In the raw uncorrected reads, each unique combination of TCR and UMI appeared on average more than ten times. The study quantitatively compared TCR alpha and beta repertoires across multiple tumor regions, matched nontumor lung and blood in non-small cell lung cancer. Nonsynonymous mutation counts, determined by whole-exome sequencing of tumor tissue, were related to TCR repertoire features. At surgery, 220 tumor regions, approximately 64 matched nontumor lung samples and 45 to 60 PBMC samples were TCR-sequenced for both alpha and beta chains.

Beyond this particular receptor, the publication reports: Additional single-cell paired TCR alpha and beta sequencing was considered necessary to confirm, at a functional level, the hypothesis that regional TCRs recognize regional mutations. Ubiquitous expanded tumor TCRs were detected in blood more often at tumor resection than at routine follow-up.

The library was obtained by 5' RACE. The sequencer listed for this sample is NextSeq 500. In the TCR library protocol, a unique molecular identifier was attached to each TCR cDNA molecule so that PCR and sequencing errors could be corrected. The paper's processing steps were these. TCR identification, UMI-based error correction and CDR3 extraction were performed with Decombinator tools. Expanded TCRs were defined as those above a frequency of 2 per 1,000, corresponding to the top 1% of the tumor frequency distribution. Renyi diversity was computed with the R vegan package after each repertoire had been subsampled 100 times to 5,000 TCRs. To build CDR3 similarity networks, amino acid triplet string-kernel similarity was used, and CDR3s were connected when their pairwise similarity was above 0.82. TCRdb cleaned the public reads at Q25 with fastp, built clones with MiXCR and kept in-frame beta chains. Each entry is one CDR3 protein sequence, shown with its most common DNA and genes. The V and J calls and clone size are TCRdb's, not the authors'. The sample data list 10,000 to 15,000 distinct CDR3 sequences, and 3.9% of these were observed just once. The ten largest account for 40% to 45% of the sample.

The time point label on this specimen signifies: sample taken at primary tumor resection. TCR sequencing used whole RNA extracted from tumor and nontumor lung tissue, or from cryopreserved PBMC samples, without cell sorting. Donors were about 70 patients with early-stage, untreated non-small cell lung cancer from the lung TRACERx cohort. Only patients for whom sufficient RNA was available from at least two tumor regions were selected for TCR sequencing. There are many counts of this clonotype. The specificity of this receptor is unknown. Nothing much larger sits one base from this clone, and base qualities are not available. Since it is a stray read in a library aimed at alpha chains, this beta chain has a size that is not meaningful. The TCR sequence derives from a male donor with early-stage non-small cell lung cancer. The material sequenced was PBMCs, taken at surgery.

The CDR3 region: CASSQSNLIRHEQYF. The DNA sequence is TGCGCCAGCAGTCAATCCAACCTCATCCGCCACGAGCAGTACTTC. The chain employs TRBV23-1 and TRBJ2-7; the D gene cannot be resolved reliably. TRBV23-1 is an ORF for which the function is uncertain. A distance of 14 bases separates the germline ends of V and J, which lose 0 bases and 5 bases respectively. Counted from cysteine to phenylalanine, this CDR3 has 15 amino acids. Only the CDR3 region is kept as DNA, spanning 45 bases read in frame from base 1.